This T cell receptor (beta chain) was profiled in a study of blood T cells in healthy people across ages. Together with a sample-barcoded 5' primer, a J-beta primer mix was included in a second PCR lasting about 7 to 11 cycles. TCRdb reprocessed the 5' RACE reads with MiXCR, giving one entry per CDR3 protein. This sample has around 800,000 distinct CDR3 sequences, with 62% found just once. The CDR3 is 19 residues long. Looked up from germline, CDR1 is MNHEY and CDR2 is SVGAGI. Losses at the gene ends were 2 bases for V and 2 bases for J; bases not matched to a gene: 14. The origin of this receptor is a man aged 25-45 years in good health. Sequenced: blood. This chain uses TRBV6-5 with TRBJ1-4, with 7 bases matching TRBD1. The CDR3 protein is CASSYTTGARGFTNEKLFF. The CDR3 coding sequence is TGTGCCAGCAGTTACACCACCGGAGCCAGGGGGTTTACTAATGAAAAACTGTTTTTT.